These 29 T cell receptor beta chains came from one sample sequenced in a study of vaccination and CD4 T cells after COVID-19. Their antigens remain unidentified. The treatment: roughly 10-day PBMC culture with coronavirus spike peptide pools or control peptides (ViraFEST assay). The Oncomine TCR Beta short-read assay was what sequenced the DNA obtained from cultured CD4+ T cells. TCRdb analysed the PCR reads with MiXCR anew, one entry per CDR3 protein. The data contain about 8,700 distinct CDR3 sequences, roughly 23% of them singletons. Sequencing input: cultured CD4+ T cells from blood. These receptors were obtained from a human donor with COVID-19.

This clonotype was recorded a few times. This sequence joins TRBV5-1 and TRBJ2-1, with TRBD1 matching over 9 bases. CDR1 and CDR2 (germline): SGHRS, YFSETQ. The CDR3 spans 15 residues. The junction had 10 bases not matched to a gene; V was cut back by 4 bases and J by 8 bases. CDR3 nucleotide sequence: TGCGCCAGCAGCCCAAGGGGACAGGGCACCCATGAGCAGTTCTTC. Protein sequence: CASSPRGQGTHEQFF.

This chain joins TRBV4-2 and TRBJ2-3, with TRBD2 identical over 12 bases. This CDR3 has 17 amino acids. Looked up from germline, CDR1 is LGHNA and CDR2 is YNFKEQ. The V gene end was trimmed by 3 bases and the J gene end by 6 bases; junction bases not matched to a gene: 10. CDR3: CASSQDGLAGRSDTQYF. The CDR3 DNA follows: TGTGCCAGCAGCCAGGATGGACTAGCGGGGAGGAGCGATACGCAGTATTTT.

The sample holds a few counts of this clonotype. The genes are TRBV6-1 and TRBJ2-4; TRBD2 matches 8 bases. Germline CDR1 is MNHNS and CDR2 is SASEGT. CDR3 length equals 16 residues. Unmatched junction bases numbered 14, after V lost 6 bases and J lost 7 bases. The CDR3 DNA is TGTGCCAGCAGCCCCGCTCGGGCCCGGGGGGGGAACATTCAGTACTTC. Protein sequence: CASSPARARGGNIQYF.

The V gene is TRBV15, the J gene TRBJ2-1; 7 bases fit TRBD2. The length of the CDR3 is 14 residues. CDR1 is LNHNV, CDR2 YYDKDF, per germline (reference sequence). Trimming at V came to 7 bases and at J to 8 bases, leaving 11 bases not matched to a gene. As DNA, the CDR3 is TGTGCCACCAAGCCGGGACTACCCTATGATGAGCAGTTCTTC. This translates into CATKPGLPYDEQFF.

The table lists this clonotype with a few counts. The chain employs TRBV7-8 and TRBJ2-3, with TRBD2 matching 9 bases. With 1 base clipped from V and 1 base from J, the junction kept 9 bases outside the gene matches. CDR3 length: 18 residues. From germline, CDR1 is SGHVS and CDR2 FQNEAQ. Here the CDR3 reads CASSLVRGSGGGTDTQYF. The CDR3 DNA reads TGTGCCAGCAGCTTAGTCCGGGGTAGCGGGGGCGGCACAGATACGCAGTATTTT.

This clonotype appeared a few times. The rearrangement uses TRBV20-1 and TRBJ2-4, with TRBD1 identical over 9 bases. Unmatched junction bases numbered 5, after V lost 2 bases and J lost 6 bases. The CDR3 is 14 residues long. CDR1 DFQATT and CDR2 SNEGSKA come from the germline V gene (reference sequence). DNA for the CDR3: TGCAGTGCTAGAAACAGGGGGCAAAGAAACATTCAGTACTTC. Protein: CSARNRGQRNIQYF.

The V gene is TRBV7-6, the J gene TRBJ2-1; D might be TRBD2 (6 bases). The V end lost 5 bases, the J end lost 4 bases, and 9 bases lay between the germline ends. Per the germline V gene, CDR1 is SGHVS and CDR2 is FNYEAQ. CDR3 size: 13 residues. Here the CDR3 DNA reads TGTGCCAGCAGCCCGACTAGTTACAATGAGCAGTTCTTC. It encodes CASSPTSYNEQFF.

Relative to its sample, this clonotype is medium-sized. This sequence joins TRBV7-9 and TRBJ2-6; 7 bases are shared with TRBD1. V shed 4 bases, J shed 0 bases, and the junction held 6 bases outside the gene matches. Germline V gives CDR1 SEHNR, CDR2 FQNEAQ (reference sequence). The CDR3 sequence is 17 residues long. The CDR3 loop reads CASSSGQTTSGANVLTF. In nucleotides, the CDR3 is TGTGCCAGCAGCTCGGGACAGACAACCTCTGGGGCCAACGTCCTGACTTTC. The variable domain in full, completed from reference TRBV7-9 and TRBJ2-6, reads DTGVSQNPRHKITKRGQNVTFRCDPISEHNRLYWYRQTLGQGPEFLTYFQNEAQLEKSRLLSDRFSAERPKGSFSTLEIQRTEQGDSAMYLCASSSGQTTSGANVLTFGAGSRLTVL.

This clonotype was seen more than once but under ten times. This chain connects TRBV7-2 to TRBJ2-2, with D maybe TRBD2 (5 bases). CDR1 SGHTA and CDR2 FQGNSA come from the germline V gene. V shed 6 bases and J shed 2 bases, with 7 bases lying between them. CDR3 length: 13 amino acids. The CDR3 DNA is TGTGCCAGCAGGACTAAAAACACCGGGGAGCTGTTTTTT. Protein product: CASRTKNTGELFF.

In DNA form, the CDR3 reads TGCGCCAGCAGCTTTACCGGGACAGGGACGAACACTGAAGCTTTCTTT. Amino acids: CASSFTGTGTNTEAFF. The rearrangement joins TRBV5-1 to TRBJ1-1, with 9 bases identical to TRBD1. V shed 2 bases and J 1 base; nucleotides not matched to a gene: 6. This CDR3 region has 16 residues. Germline V gene lookup returns CDR1 SGHRS and CDR2 YFSETQ. The entire variable domain, with the rest obtained from reference TRBV5-1 and TRBJ1-1, is as follows: KAGVTQTPRYLIKTRGQQVTLSCSPISGHRSVSWYQQTPGQGLQFLFEYFSETQRNKGNFPGRFSGRQFSNSRSEMNVSTLELGDSALYLCASSFTGTGTNTEAFFGQGTRLTVV.

About this clonotype itself: One junction end disagrees with the germline gene, perhaps due to a read error. V is TRBV27 and J is TRBJ1-2, with no clear D. The CDR3 totals 15 residues. Per germline, CDR1 MNHEY and CDR2 SMNVEV (reference sequence). This CDR3 reads CASSSLPLRVSGCTF. The CDR3 DNA reads as TGTGCCAGCTCCAGTCTCCCCCTCCGAGTGAGCGGCTGCACCTTC.

In its sample, this clonotype was seen a few times. V and J are TRBV6-1 and TRBJ2-3; possible D gene TRBD2, 6 bases. From germline, CDR1 is MNHNS and CDR2 SASEGT. Deletions cut 4 bases from V and 3 bases from J, with 17 bases between. The CDR3 has 16 amino acids. CDR3 in DNA: TGTGCCAGCAGTGGGGCTGAAACAGGAGGGACAGATACGCAGTATTTT. This codes for CASSGAETGGTDTQYF.

The V gene is TRBV5-1, the J gene TRBJ2-1; 8 bases align to TRBD1. The CDR3 is made up of 16 amino acids. Per germline, CDR1 SGHRS and CDR2 YFSETQ. The junction had 8 bases not matched to a gene; V was cut back by 0 bases and J by 6 bases. DNA of the CDR3: TGCGCCAGCAGCTTGGCTGGGACAGGCGACGCCAATGAGCAGTTCTTC. This encodes CASSLAGTGDANEQFF.

The chain employs TRBV11-1 and TRBJ2-3; 13 nucleotides agree with TRBD2. The CDR3 length is 17 residues. The trim removed 4 bases at V and 6 bases at J, leaving 10 bases unmatched. Germline CDR1 SGHAT, CDR2 FQDESV (reference sequence). Here the CDR3 reads CASSSYTGTSGVDTQYF. CDR3 nucleotide sequence: TGTGCCAGCAGCTCCTATACCGGGACTAGCGGGGTGGATACGCAGTATTTT. Based on the CDR3 plus reference TRBV11-1 and TRBJ2-3, the full variable domain is EAEVAQSPRYKITEKSQAVAFWCDPISGHATLYWYRQILGQGPELLVQFQDESVVDDSQLPKDRFSAERLKGVDSTLKIQPAELGDSAMYLCASSSYTGTSGVDTQYFGPGTRLTVL.

By share, this clonotype counts as medium-sized. This rearrangement joins TRBV20-1 to TRBJ2-5, with unresolved D. The CDR3 runs 12 residues. V dropped 5 bases and J dropped 5 bases, with 12 bases sitting between them. Germline loops: CDR1 DFQATT, CDR2 SNEGSKA (reference sequence). The CDR3: CSAWRVDETQYF. Written as DNA, the CDR3 is TGCAGTGCTTGGAGAGTTGATGAGACCCAGTACTTC.

J is TRBJ2-1 and V is TRBV4-3; 11 bases are a match to TRBD2. Germline lookup yields CDR1 LGHNA and CDR2 YSLEER. The V gene end was trimmed by 0 bases and the J gene end by 3 bases; junction bases not matched to a gene: 10. The CDR3 consists of 19 residues. CDR3 amino acids: CASSQDLDSGGALYNEQFF. CDR3 DNA sequence: TGCGCCAGCAGCCAAGATTTGGATAGCGGGGGGGCGCTCTACAATGAGCAGTTCTTC.

This clonotype was seen only a few times. The junction does not match germline at one end; this may be a read error. This sequence joins TRBV27 and TRBJ2-5, with 7 bases aligning to TRBD1. The CDR3 has 15 residues. Per the germline V gene, CDR1 is MNHEY and CDR2 is SMNVEV (reference sequence). The CDR3 nucleotides are TGCACCAGCAGTTTACCGACAGGGTACCAAGAGACCCAGTACTTC. Protein sequence: CTSSLPTGYQETQYF.

The chain is built from TRBV18 and TRBJ2-5; D call uncertain. There are 14 residues in the CDR3. Germline CDR1 reads KGHSH; CDR2 reads LQKENI. Trimming stripped 1 base from V and 1 base from J, with 7 bases between. The CDR3 protein is CASSPQAGQETQYF. CDR3 nucleotide sequence: TGTGCCAGCTCACCACAGGCCGGCCAAGAGACCCAGTACTTC.

Sample share makes this clonotype medium-sized. This sequence joins TRBV20-1 and TRBJ1-2; 7 bases agree with TRBD1. Germline V gene sequence: CDR1 DFQATT, CDR2 SNEGSKA (reference sequence). With 0 bases clipped from V and 0 bases from J, the junction kept 10 bases outside the gene matches. The CDR3 is made up of 17 amino acids. CDR3 residues: CSARERQGPKANYGYTF. Written as DNA, the CDR3 is TGCAGTGCTAGAGAGCGACAGGGACCTAAAGCTAACTATGGCTACACCTTC.

This clonotype is labeled as medium-sized. This chain uses TRBV6-1 with TRBJ1-2; 11 bases are a match to TRBD1. The CDR3 has 12 residues. Trimming cost V 6 bases and J 7 bases; bases outside gene matches: 1. Germline V lookup: CDR1 MNHNS, CDR2 SASEGT. The CDR3 nucleotides are TGTGCCAGCAGGGGACAGGGGGTTGGCTACACCTTC. Translating it yields CASRGQGVGYTF.

There are a few counts of this clonotype. The V call is TRBV5-1, the J call TRBJ1-6; tentative D call: TRBD1 (5 bases). Germline assignment: CDR1 SGHRS and CDR2 YFSETQ. The CDR3 has 15 amino acids. V was shortened by 1 base and J by 10 bases, with 15 bases between the two germline ends. The CDR3 DNA reads as TGCGCCAGCAGCTTGAGGTCAGGGAAAGAATCACCCCTCCACTTT. The encoded protein is CASSLRSGKESPLHF.

In this sample, this clonotype is medium-sized. This rearrangement joins TRBV7-9 to TRBJ1-5, with D unresolved. The CDR3 consists of 13 residues. The V gene's germline CDR1 is SEHNR and CDR2 FQNEAQ (reference sequence). Between the trimmed V and J ends, which lost 1 base and 7 bases, there was a span of 8 bases. CDR3 residues: CASSLEANQPQHF. CDR3 bases: TGTGCCAGCAGCTTAGAAGCAAACCAGCCCCAGCATTTT.

This clonotype was observed a few times. The genes are TRBV12-3 or TRBV12-4 and TRBJ2-2; D is unclear. V shed 5 bases and J shed 4 bases, with 20 bases lying between them. This CDR3 comprises 17 residues. The CDR3 bases are TGTGCCAGCAGTCGCGCATCGCCGCTTGGTTCCACCGGGGAGCTGTTTTTT. It is translated as CASSRASPLGSTGELFF.

The chain links TRBV20-1 to TRBJ1-1; the D gene is possibly TRBD1 (5 bases). This CDR3 has 14 residues. The germline CDR1 and CDR2 sequences are DFQATT and SNEGSKA (reference sequence). Between the trimmed V and J ends, which lost 6 bases and 0 bases, there was a span of 14 bases. Written as DNA, the CDR3 is TGCAGTGCGGGGGGAGTGAGGGTGAACACTGAAGCTTTCTTT. This sequence encodes CSAGGVRVNTEAFF.

V is TRBV20-1 and J is TRBJ1-1, with TRBD1 matching 7 bases. Unmatched junction bases numbered 4, after V lost 2 bases and J lost 1 base. In germline, CDR1 is DFQATT, CDR2 SNEGSKA (reference sequence). This CDR3 spans 14 amino acids. CDR3 region: CSARSGTANTEAFF. CDR3 nucleotides: TGCAGTGCTAGATCCGGGACAGCGAACACTGAAGCTTTCTTT.

This clonotype was counted between two and nine times. The chain recombines TRBV11-2 with TRBJ2-3; D remains ambiguous. The germline V gene encodes CDR1 SGHAT and CDR2 FQNNGV. Trimming removed 5 bases at V and 6 bases at J, with 12 bases between. This CDR3 spans 13 amino acids. For the CDR3, the DNA is TGTGCCAGCAGCCTTTTCGAAGGGGATACGCAGTATTTT. Protein sequence: CASSLFEGDTQYF.

The rearrangement links TRBV6-2 or TRBV6-3 to TRBJ2-3, with 12 bases aligning to TRBD2. The CDR3 totals 15 residues. V gave up 6 bases and J gave up 1 base; unmatched junction bases: 2. Germline CDR1 and CDR2: MNHEY and SVGEGT. Written as DNA, the CDR3 is TGTGCCAGCAGAAGGACTAGCGGGGGCACAGATACGCAGTATTTT. It specifies CASRRTSGGTDTQYF.

This chain joins TRBV4-1 and TRBJ2-2, with D perhaps matching TRBD1 or TRBD2 (6 bases each). The V gene's germline CDR1 is MGHRA and CDR2 YSYEKL. This CDR3 has 15 amino acids. Trimming removed 8 bases at V and 0 bases at J, with 13 bases between. Here the CDR3 reads CASSLGGANTGELFF. In DNA, the CDR3 is TGCGCCAGCTCCCTGGGGGGCGCGAACACCGGGGAGCTGTTTTTT.

Details on this clonotype: An end of the junction differs from the germline gene, which may be a read error. The gene calls are TRBV12-3 or TRBV12-4 and TRBJ2-7; no reliable D call. CDR3 size: 13 residues. The CDR3 sequence is CASTLSRAYEQYF. The CDR3 bases are TGTGCCAGCACTTTATCCCGGGCTTACGAGCAGTACTTC.